The clone carrying this T cell receptor (beta chain) was seen a single time. As yet, its antigen is unknown. This entry comes from a study of cytomegalovirus exposure and HLA in healthy donors. Overall study findings and caveats: According to a subsequent analysis, TCR clusters from the first cohort were inclined to appear together in the 90 to 150 validation repertoires. Most TCR sequences were rare, but some public TCRs occurred in many donors.

Germline CDR1 is SGDLS and CDR2 is YYNGEE. The CDR3 totals 13 residues. The V and J ends lost 3 bases and 6 bases respectively, with 10 bases between them. TCRdb's table, derived via immunoSEQ multiplex PCR, lists solely in-frame clones and lacks some. The table lists more than 85,000 clones, roughly 95% of them singletons. The receptor was derived from a woman aged 18-29 years in good health and CMV-seronegative. The gene calls are TRBV9 and TRBJ2-1, with D unresolved. The sequenced sample was PBMCs. CDR3: CASSAVPSNEQFF. For the CDR3, the DNA is TGTGCCAGCAGCGCGGTCCCCTCCAATGAGCAGTTCTTC.